These 25 T cell receptor beta chains originate from one sample sequenced in a study of T cell responses to AZD1222 COVID-19 vaccine. Clones were sequenced by immunoSEQ multiplex PCR, and TCRdb holds only the in-frame ones, with some missing. The profile shows some 150,000 clones, approximately 90% of them singletons. This specimen consisted of peripheral blood, obtained on day 0 of AZD1222 vaccination. These receptor sequences come from an adult in good health.

This sequence joins TRBV7-3 and TRBJ2-1, with TRBD2 matching 8 bases. CDR1 SGHTA and CDR2 FQGTGA come from the germline V gene. The length of the CDR3 is 14 residues. After removal of 3 bases from V and 7 bases from J, the junction contained 5 bases not matched to a gene. This CDR3 reads CASSLTGTSNEQFF. DNA of the CDR3: TGTGCCAGCAGCTTGACCGGGACTAGTAATGAGCAGTTCTTC.

V usage is TRBV6-2 or TRBV6-3 and J usage is TRBJ1-2; no definite D call. The V end was cut by 2 bases, the J end by 6 bases, with 10 bases between. There are 13 residues in the CDR3. CDR1 and CDR2 (germline): MNHEY, SVGEGT. The DNA of the CDR3 is TGTGCCAGCAGTTACCACGACCAGGATGGCTACACCTTC. Translation gives CASSYHDQDGYTF.

V is TRBV5-4 and J is TRBJ2-2; no clear D gene. Per germline, CDR1 SGHNT and CDR2 YYREEE (reference sequence). CDR3 length equals 14 residues. Trimming took off 3 bases at V and 4 bases at J, with 10 bases between the two ends. CDR3 sequence (DNA): TGTGCCAGCAGCTCCAAGCAGACCACCGGGGAGCTGTTTTTT. Protein: CASSSKQTTGELFF.

The V gene is TRBV7-8, the J gene TRBJ1-2; D is unresolved. V was pared by 5 bases and J by 4 bases, with 26 bases between. CDR3 length: 18 residues. Germline-derived CDR1 and CDR2 are SGHVS and FQNEAQ. Here the CDR3 reads CASSPSSRGAEAGYGYTF. The CDR3 DNA sequence: TGTGCCAGCAGCCCCTCGAGTCGGGGAGCCGAAGCAGGCTATGGCTACACCTTC.

The rearrangement joins TRBV6-6 to TRBJ2-3; D unclear. Germline CDR1 is MNHNY and CDR2 is SVGAGI (reference sequence). The CDR3 spans 13 residues. V was clipped by 0 bases and J by 6 bases, with 7 bases between them. CDR3 coding DNA: TGTGCCAGCAGTTACTCGGAAATGGATACGCAGTATTTT. Translating it yields CASSYSEMDTQYF.

J is TRBJ2-3 and V is TRBV6-2 or TRBV6-3; D gene ambiguous. CDR1 is MNHEY and CDR2 is SVGEGT in the germline V gene. V lost 0 bases and J 10 bases, leaving 14 bases between the germline ends. The CDR3 runs 14 residues. The CDR3 DNA reads as TGTGCCAGCAGTTACTCTAATAGGGTAGACGCGCAGTATTTT. Amino acids: CASSYSNRVDAQYF.

V gene TRBV7-3 combines with J gene TRBJ2-2; D unresolved. CDR3 size: 16 residues. Germline CDR1 SGHTA, CDR2 FQGTGA. The V gene lost 2 bases and the J gene lost 2 bases, with 12 bases spanning the gap. The CDR3 protein is CASSLRPTPNTGELFF. DNA for the CDR3: TGTGCCAGCAGCTTACGACCTACCCCAAACACCGGGGAGCTGTTTTTT.

The chain combines TRBV18 with TRBJ1-1; D is perhaps TRBD1 (5 bases). CDR1 and CDR2 from the germline V gene are KGHSH and LQKENI. Deletions cut 0 bases from V and 2 bases from J, with 22 bases between. The CDR3 has 19 amino acids. The DNA of the CDR3 is TGTGCCAGCTCACCACCGGAAGTTGAAAGGGGAGATGTAAACACTGAAGCTTTCTTT. This codes for CASSPPEVERGDVNTEAFF.

V and J are TRBV27 and TRBJ1-5, with D unresolved. Trimming pared 6 bases from V and 4 bases from J, leaving 16 bases between. The CDR3 has 15 residues. CDR1 and CDR2 (germline): MNHEY, SMNVEV (reference sequence). The CDR3 protein is CASRGSGLGNQPQHF. The CDR3 DNA is TGTGCCAGCAGGGGGAGCGGTTTGGGGAATCAGCCCCAGCATTTT.

The chain carries TRBV14 and TRBJ1-6; D is unresolved. CDR1 is SGHDN, CDR2 FVKESK, per germline. The CDR3 has 13 amino acids. Trimming took off 4 bases at V and 12 bases at J, with 13 bases between the two ends. DNA of the CDR3: TGTGCCAGCAGCCCACAGTTTCGAGGACCCCTCCACTTT. Translated, it gives CASSPQFRGPLHF. The full variable domain, its missing parts supplied by reference TRBV14 and TRBJ1-6, is EAGVTQFPSHSVIEKGQTVTLRCDPISGHDNLYWYRRVMGKEIKFLLHFVKESKQDESGMPNNRFLAERTGGTYSTLKVQPAELEDSGVYFCASSPQFRGPLHFGNGTRLTVT.

This sequence joins TRBV20-1 and TRBJ2-1; weak D call: TRBD1 (6 bases). The CDR3 has 13 amino acids. Germline assignment: CDR1 DFQATT and CDR2 SNEGSKA (reference sequence). V lost 3 bases and J 7 bases, leaving 13 bases between the germline ends. For the CDR3, the DNA is TGCAGTGCTAGTTTGGGGGCGTGGAATGAGCAGTTCTTC. Encoded protein: CSASLGAWNEQFF.

In its sample, this clone was seen once. In DNA, the CDR3 is TGTGCCAGTAGGGGACTAGCGGGGGGTAAGGATACGCAGTATTTT. Amino acid sequence: CASRGLAGGKDTQYF. The chain links TRBV19 to TRBJ2-3; 15 bases map to TRBD2. This CDR3 is built from 15 residues. With V trimmed by 6 bases and J by 6 bases, 4 bases remained unmatched. Germline assignment: CDR1 LNHDA and CDR2 SQIVND (reference sequence).

This clone is a singleton in its sample. The chain has TRBV4-2 and TRBJ2-3, with D possibly TRBD2 on 5 matching bases. The CDR3 extends over 14 amino acids. Germline values: CDR1 LGHNA, CDR2 YNFKEQ. Trimming removed 0 bases at V and 5 bases at J, with 9 bases between. CDR3 DNA: TGTGCCAGCAGCCAAGATACGGGGATAGATACGCAGTATTTT. Its protein product is CASSQDTGIDTQYF.

The rearrangement links TRBV5-4 to TRBJ2-7, with 8 bases lining up with TRBD2. The CDR3 sequence is 16 residues long. CDR1 and CDR2 (germline): SGHNT, YYREEE (reference sequence). The ends lost 5 bases at V and 0 bases at J; junction bases unmatched: 10. The CDR3 DNA follows: TGTGCCAGCAGTTCTCTAACCGGGACTAGCTCCTACGAGCAGTACTTC. This translates into CASSSLTGTSSYEQYF.

This sequence joins TRBV6-2 or TRBV6-3 and TRBJ2-1, with 7 bases aligning to TRBD2. CDR1 MNHEY and CDR2 SVGEGT come from the germline V gene. V trimming: 6 bases; J trimming: 2 bases; junction bases outside the gene matches: 4. The CDR3 extends over 14 amino acids. CDR3 in amino acids: CASSERDAYNEQFF. The CDR3 nucleotides read TGTGCCAGCAGCGAGCGGGATGCCTACAATGAGCAGTTCTTC.

The CDR3 DNA reads TGTGCCACCAGCAGAGGAGGGGCTAGCGGGGGGGCCACAGATACGCAGTATTTT. Residues: CATSRGGASGGATDTQYF. The V gene is TRBV15, the J gene TRBJ2-3; 12 bases are shared with TRBD2. V lost 1 base, J lost 2 bases, and 7 bases stayed unmatched. The V gene's germline CDR1 is LNHNV and CDR2 YYDKDF (reference sequence). The CDR3 loop spans 18 amino acids.

The CDR3 region is CSAAAGNEQFF. In nucleotides, the CDR3 is TGCAGTGCTGCCGCGGGTAATGAGCAGTTCTTC. The genes are TRBV20-1 and TRBJ2-1; maybe TRBD2 (5 bases). V gave up 5 bases and J gave up 7 bases, with 9 bases separating them. There are 11 residues in the CDR3. Germline loops: CDR1 DFQATT, CDR2 SNEGSKA (reference sequence).

The chain uses TRBV7-3 and TRBJ2-1; TRBD2 matches 8 bases. The CDR3 extends over 14 amino acids. Per the germline V gene, CDR1 is SGHTA and CDR2 is FQGTGA. V lost 1 base and J lost 5; bases outside the gene matches: 1. The CDR3 region has the DNA TGTGCCAGCAGCTTAATAGCGGGACACAATGAGCAGTTCTTC. Residues: CASSLIAGHNEQFF. Together with reference TRBV7-3 and TRBJ2-1, the CDR3 gives the full variable domain: GAGVSQTPSNKVTEKGKYVELRCDPISGHTALYWYRQSLGQGPEFLIYFQGTGAADDSGLPNDRFFAVRPEGSVSTLKIQRTERGDSAVYLCASSLIAGHNEQFFGPGTRLTVL.

CDR3 amino acids: CASSLDPGGYNEQFF. The CDR3 nucleotides are TGTGCCAGCAGCTTAGACCCAGGGGGCTACAATGAGCAGTTCTTC. The chain uses TRBV11-3 and TRBJ2-1, with 7 bases identical to TRBD1. The trim removed 0 bases at V and 3 bases at J, leaving 2 bases unmatched. CDR3 size: 15 residues. Per germline, CDR1 SGHNT and CDR2 YENEEA.

The CDR3 DNA reads as TGTGCCAGCAGGGACGACAGGGCCTATAATTCACCCCTCCACTTT. This translates into CASRDDRAYNSPLHF. V and J are TRBV5-4 and TRBJ1-6; the match to TRBD1 covers 7 bases. Unmatched junction bases numbered 4, after V lost 5 bases and J lost 2 bases. Looked up from germline, CDR1 is SGHNT and CDR2 is YYREEE (reference sequence). The CDR3 totals 15 residues.

The V and J genes are TRBV3-1 (or the pseudogene TRBV3-2) and TRBJ1-2; 9 bases map to TRBD1. The CDR3 length is 15 residues. Unmatched junction bases numbered 8, after V lost 1 base and J lost 8 bases. Germline V gene data show CDR1 as LGHDT and CDR2 as YNNKEL (reference sequence). CDR3 amino acids: CASSQADGTGSGYTF. The CDR3 DNA reads TGTGCCAGCAGCCAAGCCGACGGGACAGGGTCCGGCTACACCTTC.

The V and J genes are TRBV7-2 and TRBJ2-5; 8 positions agree with TRBD2. CDR3 length equals 14 residues. V trimming: 5 bases; J trimming: 5 bases; junction bases outside the gene matches: 7. Germline assignment: CDR1 SGHTA and CDR2 FQGNSA. CDR3 protein: CASSGTGGLETQYF. The CDR3, as DNA: TGTGCCAGCAGCGGAACGGGGGGGCTTGAGACCCAGTACTTC.

This chain links TRBV21-1 with TRBJ2-5; no check of the table's D call, TRBD2, against the DNA was made. TRBV21-1 is a listed pseudogene. The CDR3 length is 14 residues. For the CDR3, the DNA is TGTGCCAGCGGGAGCGGGAGCGGGCAAGAGACCCAGTACTTC. As protein: CASGSGSGQETQYF.

The chain employs TRBV7-3 and TRBJ2-3, with D perhaps matching TRBD1 (5 bases). The germline CDR1 and CDR2 sequences are SGHTA and FQGTGA. Deletions cut 5 bases from V and 6 bases from J, with 12 bases between. CDR3 length: 13 amino acids. CDR3 in DNA: TGTGCCAGCAGCCAAACTTACAGGGATACGCAGTATTTT. Translating it yields CASSQTYRDTQYF.

The chain is built from TRBV18 and TRBJ1-5; no firm D call. The germline V gene encodes CDR1 KGHSH and CDR2 LQKENI. Between the trimmed V and J ends, which lost 3 bases and 7 bases, there was a span of 10 bases. This CDR3 contains 13 residues. The chain's CDR3 is CASSPEAGQPQHF. The CDR3 DNA reads as TGTGCCAGCTCACCCGAAGCAGGCCAGCCCCAGCATTTT.